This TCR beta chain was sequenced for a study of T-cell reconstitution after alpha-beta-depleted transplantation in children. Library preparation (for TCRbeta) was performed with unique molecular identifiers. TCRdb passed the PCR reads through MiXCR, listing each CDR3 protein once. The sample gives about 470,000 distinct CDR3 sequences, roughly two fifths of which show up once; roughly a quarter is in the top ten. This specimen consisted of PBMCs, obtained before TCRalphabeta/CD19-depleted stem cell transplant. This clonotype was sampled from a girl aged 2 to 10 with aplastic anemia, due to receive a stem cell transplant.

CDR3 nucleotides: TGTGCCAGCAGTTACGGGCCCTGGGGCATTCAGTACTTC. This gives the protein CASSYGPWGIQYF. This sequence joins TRBV6-2 or TRBV6-3 and TRBJ2-4; no clear D gene. The CDR3 runs 13 residues. Trimming removed 2 bases at V and 9 bases at J, with 11 bases between. The V gene's germline CDR1 is MNHEY and CDR2 SVGEGT.